Following are 26 T cell receptor beta chains from one sample sequenced in a study of T-cell memory formation after mild COVID-19. From the 5' RACE reads, TCRdb called clonotypes with MiXCR, one entry per CDR3 protein. The sample includes approximately 570,000 distinct CDR3 sequences, more than 15% of them seen just once. The specimen was PBMCs or a T cell subset sorted from them (not recorded which). The receptors shown here come from an adult woman who had mild COVID-19 (a few samples of this study predate the infection). Cell type and time point are not known.

This clonotype was picked up many times. The chain employs TRBV7-2 and TRBJ2-1; the D gene is possibly TRBD2 (6 bases). The CDR3 totals 13 residues. Germline V lookup: CDR1 SGHTA, CDR2 FQGNSA. Deletions cut 5 bases from V and 7 bases from J, with 12 bases between. CDR3 coding DNA: TGTGCCAGCAGCCAGACCCTAGCGAATGAGCAGTTCTTC. Its translation is CASSQTLANEQFF.

The chain joins TRBV11-2 to TRBJ1-2; no reliable D call. This CDR3 is 14 amino acids long. The V and J ends lost 6 bases and 7 bases respectively, with 18 bases between them. Germline V gives CDR1 SGHAT, CDR2 FQNNGV. Written as DNA, the CDR3 is TGTGCCAGCAGTCTGGGGAAGAGCGGGATTGGCTACACCTTC. Amino acid sequence: CASSLGKSGIGYTF.

This clonotype was seen a handful of times. The chain combines TRBV20-1 with TRBJ2-5; D might be TRBD2 (5 bases). The CDR3 spans 12 residues. From germline, CDR1 is DFQATT and CDR2 SNEGSKA (reference sequence). V lost 4 bases and J 5 bases, leaving 11 bases between the germline ends. The CDR3 loop reads CSATQRVETQYF. The CDR3 nucleotides are TGCAGTGCTACCCAGAGGGTGGAGACCCAGTACTTC.

This clonotype was counted between two and nine times. The chain links TRBV11-2 to TRBJ2-2; 7 bases line up with TRBD2. Germline-derived CDR1 and CDR2 are SGHAT and FQNNGV. There are 16 residues in the CDR3. J gave up 5 bases and V 4 bases, and 10 bases lay outside the gene matches. CDR3 coding DNA: TGTGCCAGCAGCTCCGTTGTTAGCGGGTTGACCGGGGAGCTGTTTTTT. It codes for CASSSVVSGLTGELFF.

This chain links TRBV27 with TRBJ1-4, with D tentatively TRBD1 (5 bases). The V end lost 2 bases, the J end lost 8 bases, and 15 bases lay between the germline ends. CDR1 MNHEY and CDR2 SMNVEV come from the germline V gene (reference sequence). The CDR3 runs to 15 residues. The DNA for the CDR3 is TGTGCCAGCAGTTTAAATTGGGACCCCGGGGAAAAACTGTTTTTT. Its protein product is CASSLNWDPGEKLFF. Combining the CDR3 with reference TRBV27 and TRBJ1-4 gives the whole variable domain EAQVTQNPRYLITVTGKKLTVTCSQNMNHEYMSWYRQDPGLGLRQIYYSMNVEVTDKGDVPEGYKVSRKEKRNFPLILESPSPNQTSLYFCASSLNWDPGEKLFFGSGTQLSVL.

This clonotype was counted a few times. The V and J genes are TRBV9 and TRBJ2-3, with 7 bases that match TRBD1. The germline CDR1 and CDR2 sequences are SGDLS and YYNGEE. With 4 bases clipped from V and 2 bases from J, the junction kept 10 bases outside the gene matches. The CDR3 contains 16 residues. The chain's CDR3 is CASSRTGDGPTDTQYF. CDR3 DNA sequence: TGTGCCAGCAGCCGTACAGGGGATGGTCCCACAGATACGCAGTATTTT.

V usage is TRBV24-1 and J usage is TRBJ2-5, with D tentatively TRBD1 or TRBD2 (5 bases each). The germline CDR1 and CDR2 sequences are KGHDR and SFDVKD. The CDR3 has 15 residues. V was shortened by 0 bases and J by 4 bases, with 11 bases between the two germline ends. The DNA of the CDR3 is TGTGCCACCAGTGATTTGCGGGGCCACCCAGAGACCCAGTACTTC. It is translated as CATSDLRGHPETQYF.

This clonotype was recorded a few times. J is TRBJ2-3 and V is TRBV4-1; unclear D gene. Trimming removed 0 bases at V and 3 bases at J, with 10 bases between. Germline assignment: CDR1 MGHRA and CDR2 YSYEKL. This CDR3 is built from 15 residues. CDR3 region: CASSQDPGLTDTQYF. In DNA form, the CDR3 reads TGCGCCAGCAGCCAAGATCCGGGTCTTACAGATACGCAGTATTTT.

This clonotype was detected only a few times. This chain uses TRBV7-2 with TRBJ1-2; no clear D gene. The CDR3 is made up of 16 amino acids. The V and J ends lost 1 base and 8 bases respectively, with 20 bases between them. CDR1 and CDR2 from the germline V gene are SGHTA and FQGNSA. CDR3 loop: CASSLDEAASMIGYTF. The CDR3 nucleotides are TGTGCCAGCAGCTTAGACGAGGCAGCTTCTATGATCGGCTACACCTTC.

The rearrangement uses TRBV3-1 and TRBJ2-5; 9 bases map to TRBD2. Unmatched junction bases numbered 8, after V lost 7 bases and J lost 5 bases. The CDR3 has 14 amino acids. Germline CDR1 reads LGHDT; CDR2 reads YNNKEL (reference sequence). The DNA for the CDR3 is TGTGCCAGCACGCGAGCGGGAGGTTATGAGACCCAGTACTTC. This codes for CASTRAGGYETQYF.

This clonotype was recorded a few times. V is TRBV2 and J is TRBJ2-7; a possible D gene is TRBD1 (5 bases). Germline-derived CDR1 and CDR2 are SNHLY and FYNNEI. V gave up 7 bases and J gave up 3 bases, with 10 bases separating them. The length of the CDR3 is 12 residues. This CDR3 reads CASTQVGYEQYF. The CDR3 DNA reads TGTGCCAGCACACAGGTGGGCTACGAGCAGTACTTC.

The chain recombines TRBV7-2 with TRBJ1-5; D not certain. With 1 base removed from V and 7 bases from J, the gap between germline ends came to 14 bases. Germline assignment: CDR1 SGHTA and CDR2 FQGNSA. The CDR3 has 15 amino acids. CDR3 nucleotide sequence: TGTGCCAGCAGCTTAGGGACGTTCAGTGGGCAGCCCCAGCATTTT. This gives the protein CASSLGTFSGQPQHF.

The chain employs TRBV3-1 and TRBJ2-1; D remains ambiguous. V lost 4 bases and J 0 bases, leaving 13 bases between the germline ends. In germline, CDR1 is LGHDT, CDR2 YNNKEL (reference sequence). CDR3 length equals 16 residues. CDR3 nucleotide sequence: TGTGCCAGCAGCCGCCCCGCAAAGAGCTCCTACAATGAGCAGTTCTTC. It encodes CASSRPAKSSYNEQFF.

This chain joins TRBV6-5 and TRBJ1-1; D gene ambiguous. Germline CDR1 reads MNHEY; CDR2 reads SVGAGI. CDR3 length: 12 residues. V lost 5 bases to trimming and J lost 8 bases, with 12 bases between them. The CDR3 loop reads CASSKATSEAFF. The CDR3 DNA is TGTGCCAGCAGTAAAGCGACGAGCGAAGCTTTCTTT.

This clonotype was seen only a few times. This chain uses TRBV14 with TRBJ2-7; no clear D. From germline, CDR1 is SGHDN and CDR2 FVKESK. The CDR3 is 12 amino acids. Trimming shortened V by 4 bases and J by 4 bases, and 8 bases separated the two germline ends. Written as DNA, the CDR3 is TGTGCCAGCAGCCCCGCGAGGTACGAGCAGTACTTC. Translating it yields CASSPARYEQYF.

The chain combines TRBV5-1 with TRBJ1-2, with 7 bases aligning to TRBD1. J gave up 3 bases and V 4 bases, and 6 bases lay outside the gene matches. This CDR3 region has 14 residues. Germline V gives CDR1 SGHRS, CDR2 YFSETQ. CDR3 sequence: CASSRGTVDYGYTF. The CDR3 DNA sequence: TGCGCCAGCAGCAGGGGGACAGTTGACTATGGCTACACCTTC.

A few counts support this clonotype. The chain links TRBV6-1 to TRBJ1-1, with 7 bases identical to TRBD1. Germline-derived CDR1 and CDR2 are MNHNS and SASEGT. The length of the CDR3 is 14 residues. After removal of 6 bases from V and 1 base from J, the junction contained 5 bases not matched to a gene. The CDR3 spells CASRKTGQNTEAFF. CDR3 DNA sequence: TGTGCCAGCAGGAAGACAGGGCAGAACACTGAAGCTTTCTTT.

This chain uses TRBV20-1 with TRBJ1-1; D may be TRBD1 (5 bases). Germline-derived CDR1 and CDR2 are DFQATT and SNEGSKA (reference sequence). The V end lost 6 bases, the J end lost 5 bases, and 13 bases lay between the germline ends. The CDR3 length is 12 residues. The CDR3 sequence: CSARTPGTEAFF. CDR3 coding DNA: TGCAGTGCCCGGACACCCGGGACTGAAGCTTTCTTT.

CDR3 in DNA: TGTGCCACCAGCCAGACAGGGGGGGGAGAGACCCAGTACTTC. This codes for CATSQTGGGETQYF. V usage is TRBV24-1 and J usage is TRBJ2-5; 9 bases are a match to TRBD1. Germline V lookup: CDR1 KGHDR, CDR2 SFDVKD. The CDR3 has 14 residues. V dropped 7 bases and J dropped 4; count of bases not matched to a gene: 6.

This clonotype showed up just a few times. The genes are TRBV7-9 and TRBJ2-2; D not resolved. The CDR3 has 11 amino acids. The germline gives CDR1 SEHNR, CDR2 FQNEAQ (reference sequence). Trimming removed 2 bases at V and 10 bases at J, with 5 bases between. The CDR3 sequence is CASSLKKELFF. CDR3 nucleotide sequence: TGTGCCAGCAGCTTAAAGAAGGAGCTGTTTTTT. The whole variable domain, remainder taken from reference TRBV7-9 and TRBJ2-2, is DTGVSQNPRHKITKRGQNVTFRCDPISEHNRLYWYRQTLGQGPEFLTYFQNEAQLEKSRLLSDRFSAERPKGSFSTLEIQRTEQGDSAMYLCASSLKKELFFGEGSRLTVL.

A few counts support this clonotype. The V gene is TRBV27, the J gene TRBJ1-5; D is ambiguous. Germline values: CDR1 MNHEY, CDR2 SMNVEV (reference sequence). With 3 bases removed from V and 6 bases from J, the gap between germline ends came to 6 bases. The CDR3 sequence is 12 residues long. This CDR3 is CASSLNGQPQHF. CDR3 DNA: TGTGCCAGCAGTTTGAACGGTCAGCCCCAGCATTTT.

The V gene is TRBV24-1, the J gene TRBJ2-5; 7 nucleotides agree with TRBD1. V lost 3 bases to trimming and J lost 5 bases; unmatched junction nucleotides: 14. Germline V gene sequence: CDR1 KGHDR, CDR2 SFDVKD. The CDR3 length is 17 residues. The CDR3 spells CATSDPRDSHVRETQYF. The CDR3 DNA reads TGTGCCACCAGTGATCCCCGGGACAGCCACGTTCGGGAGACCCAGTACTTC.

Only a few counts were recorded for this clonotype. The rearrangement links TRBV5-1 to TRBJ2-5; D not certain. This CDR3 contains 15 residues. Germline assignment: CDR1 SGHRS and CDR2 YFSETQ. The germline V and J ends were trimmed by 6 bases and 0 bases, with 15 bases remaining between them. The CDR3 sequence is CASTPFPSYQETQYF. Written as DNA, the CDR3 is TGCGCCAGCACCCCCTTCCCTTCGTACCAAGAGACCCAGTACTTC.

The chain employs TRBV10-3 and TRBJ2-3, with 12 bases aligning to TRBD2. V gave up 6 bases and J gave up 4 bases; unmatched junction bases: 8. CDR3 size: 16 residues. Germline loops: CDR1 ENHRY, CDR2 SYGVKD. CDR3 region: CAISWASGRAADTQYF. DNA of the CDR3: TGTGCCATCAGCTGGGCTAGCGGGAGGGCCGCAGATACGCAGTATTTT.

The V gene is TRBV19, the J gene TRBJ2-7; 9 nucleotides agree with TRBD1. V shed 7 bases, J shed 0 bases, and the junction held 4 bases outside the gene matches. This CDR3 has 14 residues. CDR1 is LNHDA, CDR2 SQIVND, per germline (reference sequence). CDR3 DNA: TGTGCCAGTACAGAGGGACAGGGCTCCTACGAGCAGTACTTC. It is translated as CASTEGQGSYEQYF.

The chain combines TRBV12-3 or TRBV12-4 with TRBJ2-2; D gene ambiguous. This CDR3 spans 15 amino acids. V shed 5 bases and J shed 5 bases, with 15 bases lying between them. The CDR3 here is CASSKSIVGTGELFF. CDR3 sequence (DNA): TGTGCCAGCAGTAAATCCATCGTAGGTACCGGGGAGCTGTTTTTT.